Described below is a single TCR beta chain sequence and its context. This entry comes from a study of blood T cells in healthy people across ages. The CDR3 covers 13 residues. After removal of 3 bases from V and 11 bases from J, the junction contained 8 bases not matched to a gene. CDR1 GTSNPN and CDR2 SVGIG come from the germline V gene (reference sequence). A second PCR of about 6 to 12 cycles used a sample-barcoded 5' primer and a J-beta primer mix. TCRdb re-derived calls from the 5' RACE reads in MiXCR, one entry per CDR3 protein. The sample shows around 970,000 distinct CDR3 sequences, around 54% of them seen only once.

The chain combines TRBV30 with TRBJ2-5, with 11 bases identical to TRBD1. The sequence was obtained from a woman aged 55-69 years in good health. The sample was blood. The CDR3 DNA reads TGTGCCTGGAGAGATTTTGGACAGGGGGCGCAGTACTTC. It specifies CAWRDFGQGAQYF.